One and the same sample provided the 10 T cell receptor beta chains below, sequenced in a study of graft-versus-host responses after intestinal transplantation. No antigen is known for these receptors. Sequencing was performed with immunoSEQ multiplex PCR; in TCRdb, only in-frame clones are kept and a portion is missing. The table records around 130,000 clones, around nine tenths of them present only once. The sample consisted of unstimulated CD4+ T cells sorted from spleen or lymph node cells, taken before intestinal transplant. The origin of the receptors is a human donor who received an intestinal transplant.

This rearrangement joins TRBV7-7 to TRBJ2-7; TRBD2 agrees at 8 bases. The germline CDR1 and CDR2 sequences are SSHAT and FNYEAQ (reference sequence). CDR3 size: 14 residues. Losses at the gene ends were 4 bases for V and 7 bases for J; bases not matched to a gene: 9. CDR3: CASSSPGGEEEQYF. The CDR3 DNA reads as TGTGCCAGCAGCTCCCCGGGGGGGGAGGAGGAGCAGTACTTC.

The genes are TRBV5-1 and TRBJ1-2; D unclear. Germline V gives CDR1 SGHRS, CDR2 YFSETQ. The CDR3 is 18 residues long. V was trimmed by 0 bases and J by 2 bases, leaving 20 bases between them. CDR3 amino acids: CASSLGPLGRPLNYGYTF. The CDR3, as DNA: TGCGCCAGCAGCTTGGGCCCACTGGGAAGACCGTTAAACTATGGCTACACCTTC.

V is TRBV2 and J is TRBJ2-7; no clear D. The V and J ends lost 7 bases and 1 base respectively, with 5 bases between them. The CDR3 is made up of 11 amino acids. Germline CDR1 SNHLY, CDR2 FYNNEI. CDR3 sequence (DNA): TGTGCCAGCAATCCGTCCTACGAGCAGTACTTC. Translating gives CASNPSYEQYF.

The rearrangement uses TRBV4-1 and TRBJ2-2; 8 positions match TRBD1. Germline-derived CDR1 and CDR2 are MGHRA and YSYEKL. The CDR3 is 16 residues long. The junction had 6 bases not matched to a gene; V was cut back by 4 bases and J by 2 bases. CDR3 bases: TGCGCCAGCAGCCCCGGGACAGGACAAAACACCGGGGAGCTGTTTTTT. Its protein product is CASSPGTGQNTGELFF.

The V call is TRBV14, the J call TRBJ1-2, with 12 bases matching TRBD1. Germline V CDR1 and CDR2: SGHDN, FVKESK. The CDR3 runs to 17 residues. V was clipped by 1 base and J by 2 bases; unmatched bases: 5. The CDR3 loop is CASSQGDRGLRNYGYTF. CDR3 DNA sequence: TGTGCCAGCAGCCAAGGGGACAGGGGGCTAAGGAACTATGGCTACACCTTC.

The genes are TRBV6-6 and TRBJ2-3; 8 nucleotides line up with TRBD2. The CDR3 spans 16 residues. Germline V gene lookup returns CDR1 MNHNY and CDR2 SVGAGI (reference sequence). Trimming cost V 6 bases and J 3 bases; bases outside gene matches: 11. The CDR3: CASSKVRGGLTDTQYF. Here the CDR3 DNA reads TGTGCCAGCAGCAAAGTCCGGGGGGGCCTAACAGATACGCAGTATTTT.

CDR3 in amino acids: CASSLGTGAYGYTF. The CDR3 DNA reads as TGCGCCAGCAGCTTGGGGACAGGGGCCTATGGCTACACCTTC. The chain uses TRBV5-1 and TRBJ1-2; 9 bases are a match to TRBD1. This CDR3 spans 14 amino acids. Unmatched junction bases numbered 1, after V lost 0 bases and J lost 4 bases. Germline CDR1 reads SGHRS; CDR2 reads YFSETQ. Drawing the rest from reference TRBV5-1 and TRBJ1-2, the complete variable domain is KAGVTQTPRYLIKTRGQQVTLSCSPISGHRSVSWYQQTPGQGLQFLFEYFSETQRNKGNFPGRFSGRQFSNSRSEMNVSTLELGDSALYLCASSLGTGAYGYTFGSGTRLTVV.

The J gene is TRBJ2-7, the V gene TRBV7-2, with 7 bases fitting TRBD1. The germline CDR1 and CDR2 sequences are SGHTA and FQGNSA. This CDR3 comprises 15 residues. The V and J ends lost 5 bases and 2 bases, in that order; junction bases with no gene match: 9. The CDR3: CASSPTGTDTYEQYF. DNA of the CDR3: TGTGCCAGCAGCCCAACGGGGACAGATACCTACGAGCAGTACTTC. The variable domain in full, with the rest retrieved from reference TRBV7-2 and TRBJ2-7, is GAGVSQSPSNKVTEKGKDVELRCDPISGHTALYWYRQSLGQGLEFLIYFQGNSAPDKSGLPSDRFSAERTGGSVSTLTIQRTQQEDSAVYLCASSPTGTDTYEQYFGPGTRLTVT.

V and J are TRBV12-2 and TRBJ2-1; TRBD2 is the table's D call and was not checked against the DNA. TRBV12-2 is a known pseudogene. This CDR3 comprises 15 residues. The CDR3 nucleotides read TGTGCAAGTCGTCTATGGGGGGGACCCAAGGAACGGCAGTTCTTC. Protein product: CASRLWGGPKERQFF.

V and J are TRBV6-4 and TRBJ2-7; TRBD1 matches 9 bases. Germline trimming cut 0 bases from V and 4 bases from J; bases unmatched to any gene: 1. The CDR3 has 14 residues. Germline V gene data show CDR1 as MRHNA and CDR2 as SNTAGT. The CDR3 region is CASSDSQGAYEQYF. In DNA, the CDR3 is TGTGCCAGCAGTGACTCACAGGGGGCGTACGAGCAGTACTTC.